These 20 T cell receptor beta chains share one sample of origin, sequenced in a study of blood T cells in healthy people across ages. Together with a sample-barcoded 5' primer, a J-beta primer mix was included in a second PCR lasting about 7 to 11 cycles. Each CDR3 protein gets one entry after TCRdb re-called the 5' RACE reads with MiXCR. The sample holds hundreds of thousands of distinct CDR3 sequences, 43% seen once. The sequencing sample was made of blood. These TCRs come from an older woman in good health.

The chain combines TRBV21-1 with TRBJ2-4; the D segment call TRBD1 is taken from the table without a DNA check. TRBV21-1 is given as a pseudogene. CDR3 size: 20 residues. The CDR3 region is CASSKKNPGTGDIPKNIQYF. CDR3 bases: TGTGCCAGCAGCAAAAAAAATCCCGGGACAGGGGACATCCCAAAAAACATTCAGTACTTC.

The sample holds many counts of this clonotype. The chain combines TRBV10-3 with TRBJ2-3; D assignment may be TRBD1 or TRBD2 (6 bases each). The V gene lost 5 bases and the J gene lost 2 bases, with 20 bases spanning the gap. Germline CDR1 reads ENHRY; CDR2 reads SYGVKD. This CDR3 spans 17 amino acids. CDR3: CAISHPRGQPNTDTQYF. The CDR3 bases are TGTGCCATCAGTCACCCCCGGGGGCAGCCCAACACAGATACGCAGTATTTT.

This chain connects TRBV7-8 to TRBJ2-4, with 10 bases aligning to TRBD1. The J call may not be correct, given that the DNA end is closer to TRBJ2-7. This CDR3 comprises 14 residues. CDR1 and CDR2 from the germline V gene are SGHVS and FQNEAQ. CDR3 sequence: CASSLGDRGSEQYF. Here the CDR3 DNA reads TGTGCCAGCAGCTTAGGGGACAGGGGAAGCGAGCAGTACTTC.

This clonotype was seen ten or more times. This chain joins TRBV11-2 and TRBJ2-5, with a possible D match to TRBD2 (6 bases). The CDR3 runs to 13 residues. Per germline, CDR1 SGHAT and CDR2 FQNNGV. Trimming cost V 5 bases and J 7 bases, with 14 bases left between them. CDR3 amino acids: CASSKENSGTQYF. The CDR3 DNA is TGTGCCAGCAGCAAGGAGAATAGCGGGACCCAGTACTTC.

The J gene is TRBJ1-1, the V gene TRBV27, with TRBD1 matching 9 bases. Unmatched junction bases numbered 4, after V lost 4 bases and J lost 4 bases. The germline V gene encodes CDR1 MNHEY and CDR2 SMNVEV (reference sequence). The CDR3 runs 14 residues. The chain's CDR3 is CASSWTGAGTEAFF. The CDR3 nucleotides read TGTGCCAGCAGTTGGACAGGGGCGGGCACTGAAGCTTTCTTT.

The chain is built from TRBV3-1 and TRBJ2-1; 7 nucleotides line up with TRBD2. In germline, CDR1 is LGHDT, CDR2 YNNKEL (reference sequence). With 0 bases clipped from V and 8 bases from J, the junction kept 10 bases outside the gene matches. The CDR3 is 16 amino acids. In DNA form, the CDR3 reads TGTGCCAGCAGCCAAGAAGGTCGCGGGAGCGGTGATGAGCAGTTCTTC. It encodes CASSQEGRGSGDEQFF.

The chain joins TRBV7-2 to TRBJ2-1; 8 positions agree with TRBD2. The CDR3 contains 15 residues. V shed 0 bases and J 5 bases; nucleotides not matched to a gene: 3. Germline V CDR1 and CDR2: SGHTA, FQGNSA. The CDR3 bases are TGTGCCAGCAGCTTAGCGTCTAGCGGGCACAATGAGCAGTTCTTC. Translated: CASSLASSGHNEQFF.

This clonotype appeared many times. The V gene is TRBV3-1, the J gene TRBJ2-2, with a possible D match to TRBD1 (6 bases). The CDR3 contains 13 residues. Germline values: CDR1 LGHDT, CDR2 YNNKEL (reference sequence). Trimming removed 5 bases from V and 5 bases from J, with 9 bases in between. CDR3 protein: CASSLQGTGELFF. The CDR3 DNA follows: TGTGCCAGCAGCTTACAGGGAACCGGGGAGCTGTTTTTT.

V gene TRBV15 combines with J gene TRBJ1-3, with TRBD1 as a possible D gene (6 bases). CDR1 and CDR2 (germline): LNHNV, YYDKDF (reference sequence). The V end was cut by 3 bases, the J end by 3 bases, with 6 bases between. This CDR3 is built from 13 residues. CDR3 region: CATSRDSGNTIYF. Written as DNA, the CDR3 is TGTGCCACCAGCAGGGACAGTGGAAACACCATATATTTT.

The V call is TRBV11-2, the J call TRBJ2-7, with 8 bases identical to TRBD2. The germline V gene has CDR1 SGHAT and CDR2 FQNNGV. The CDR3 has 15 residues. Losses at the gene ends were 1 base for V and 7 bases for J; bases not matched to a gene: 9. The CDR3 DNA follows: TGTGCCAGCAGCTTAGGCGGGGGGCGCTACAATGAGCAGTACTTC. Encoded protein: CASSLGGGRYNEQYF.

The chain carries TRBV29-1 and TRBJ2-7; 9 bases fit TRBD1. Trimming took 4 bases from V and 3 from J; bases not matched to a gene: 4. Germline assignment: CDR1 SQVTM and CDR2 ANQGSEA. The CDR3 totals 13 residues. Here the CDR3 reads CSVVPGQGYEQYF. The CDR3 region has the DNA TGCAGCGTTGTACCGGGACAGGGCTACGAGCAGTACTTC.

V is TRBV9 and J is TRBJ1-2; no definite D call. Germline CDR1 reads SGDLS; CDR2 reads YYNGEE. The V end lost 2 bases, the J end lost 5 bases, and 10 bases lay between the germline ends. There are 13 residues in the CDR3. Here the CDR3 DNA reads TGTGCCAGCAGCGTGTCCCGGGTTTATGGCTACACCTTC. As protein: CASSVSRVYGYTF. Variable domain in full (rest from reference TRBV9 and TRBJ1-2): DSGVTQTPKHLITATGQRVTLRCSPRSGDLSVYWYQQSLDQGLQFLIQYYNGEERAKGNILERFSAQQFPDLHSELNLSSLELGDSALYFCASSVSRVYGYTFGSGTRLTVV.

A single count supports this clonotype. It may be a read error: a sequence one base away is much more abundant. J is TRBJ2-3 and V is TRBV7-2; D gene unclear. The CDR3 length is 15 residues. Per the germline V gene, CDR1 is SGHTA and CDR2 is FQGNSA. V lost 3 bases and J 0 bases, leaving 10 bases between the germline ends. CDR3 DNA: TGTGCCAGCAGCTTGGGCTACCTTAGCACAGATACGCAGTATTTT. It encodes CASSLGYLSTDTQYF. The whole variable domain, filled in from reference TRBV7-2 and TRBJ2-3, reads GAGVSQSPSNKVTEKGKDVELRCDPISGHTALYWYRQSLGQGLEFLIYFQGNSAPDKSGLPSDRFSAERTGGSVSTLTIQRTQQEDSAVYLCASSLGYLSTDTQYFGPGTRLTVL.

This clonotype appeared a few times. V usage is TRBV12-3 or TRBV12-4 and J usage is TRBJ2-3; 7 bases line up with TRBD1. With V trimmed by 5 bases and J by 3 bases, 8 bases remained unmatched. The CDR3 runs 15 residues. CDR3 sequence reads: CASSPGTEYTDTQYF. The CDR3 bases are TGTGCCAGCAGTCCGGGGACAGAATATACAGATACGCAGTATTTT.

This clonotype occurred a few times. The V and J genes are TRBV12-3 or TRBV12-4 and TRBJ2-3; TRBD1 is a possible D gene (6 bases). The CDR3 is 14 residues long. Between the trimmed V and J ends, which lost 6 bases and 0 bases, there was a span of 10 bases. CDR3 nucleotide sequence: TGTGCCAGCAGGGACAGAGCTAGCACAGATACGCAGTATTTT. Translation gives CASRDRASTDTQYF.

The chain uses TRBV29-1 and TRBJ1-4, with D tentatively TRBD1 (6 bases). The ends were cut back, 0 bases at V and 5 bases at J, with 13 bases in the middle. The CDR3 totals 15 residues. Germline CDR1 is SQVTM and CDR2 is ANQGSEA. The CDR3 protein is CSVEDRGQGNEKLFF. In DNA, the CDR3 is TGCAGCGTTGAAGATCGGGGGCAAGGAAATGAAAAACTGTTTTTT.

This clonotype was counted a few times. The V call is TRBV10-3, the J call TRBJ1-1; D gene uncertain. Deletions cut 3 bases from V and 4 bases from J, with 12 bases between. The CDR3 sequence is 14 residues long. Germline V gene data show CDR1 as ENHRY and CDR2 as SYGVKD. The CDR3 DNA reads TGTGCCATCAGTGAACGGGGAAGACGCACTGAAGCTTTCTTT. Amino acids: CAISERGRRTEAFF.

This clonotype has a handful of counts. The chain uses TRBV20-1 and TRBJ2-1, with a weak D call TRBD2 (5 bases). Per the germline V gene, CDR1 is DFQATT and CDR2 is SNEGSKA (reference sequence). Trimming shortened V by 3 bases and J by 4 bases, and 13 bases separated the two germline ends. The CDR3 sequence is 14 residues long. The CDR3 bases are TGCAGTGCTAGGCGGGTAGCTTTATACAATGAGCAGTTCTTC. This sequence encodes CSARRVALYNEQFF.

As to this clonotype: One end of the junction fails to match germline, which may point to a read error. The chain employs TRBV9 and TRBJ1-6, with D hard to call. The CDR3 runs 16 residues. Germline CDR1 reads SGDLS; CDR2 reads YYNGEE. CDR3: CASSVDPSSHNSPLHF. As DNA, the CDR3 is TGTGCCAGCAGCGTAGACCCAAGCTCCCATAATTCACCCCTCCACTTT. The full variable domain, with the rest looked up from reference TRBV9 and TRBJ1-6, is DSGVTQTPKHLITATGQRVTLRCSPRSGDLSVYWYQQSLDQGLQFLIQYYNGEERAKGNILERFSAQQFPDLHSELNLSSLELGDSALYFCASSVDPSSHNSPLHFGNGTRLTVT.

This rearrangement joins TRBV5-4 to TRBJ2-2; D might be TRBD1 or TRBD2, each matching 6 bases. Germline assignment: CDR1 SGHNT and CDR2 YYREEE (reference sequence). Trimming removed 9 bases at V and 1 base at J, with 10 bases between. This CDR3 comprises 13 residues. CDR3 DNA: TGTGCCACCGGGGGACAGAACACCGGGGAGCTGTTTTTT. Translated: CATGGQNTGELFF.